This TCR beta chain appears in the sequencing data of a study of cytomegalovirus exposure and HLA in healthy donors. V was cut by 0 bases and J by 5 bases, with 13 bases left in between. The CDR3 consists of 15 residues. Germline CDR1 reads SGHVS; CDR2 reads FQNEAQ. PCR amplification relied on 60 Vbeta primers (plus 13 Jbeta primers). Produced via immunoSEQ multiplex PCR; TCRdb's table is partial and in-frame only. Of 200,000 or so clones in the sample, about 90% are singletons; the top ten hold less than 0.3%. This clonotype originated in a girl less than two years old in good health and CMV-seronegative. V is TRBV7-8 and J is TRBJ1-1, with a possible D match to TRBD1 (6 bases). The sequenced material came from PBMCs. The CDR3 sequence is CASSLAGRGSTEAFF. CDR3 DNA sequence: TGTGCCAGCAGCTTAGCGGGTAGGGGGAGTACTGAAGCTTTCTTT.